This T cell receptor beta chain was sequenced for a study of human T cells and chemical hapten exposure. Overall study results and limits: No shift was seen in TCRs above 1 in 1000 frequency with DPC sensitization.

As for time point: patch test 2, 6 weeks after DPC sensitization. Treatment noted: therapeutic diphenylcyclopropenone sensitization with weekly scalp DPC. Alopecia patients deemed DPC-suitable, aged 18 to 70, excluding pregnancy. Researchers extracted total RNA from unfractionated whole blood. Each CDR3 protein is one row after TCRdb ran MiXCR on the RACE reads. Among about 70,000 distinct CDR3 sequences listed, 8.5% were seen once. In the case of this clonotype: Its cognate antigen is unknown.

The CDR3 is 10 residues long. Germline V gene lookup returns CDR1 SNHLY and CDR2 FYNNEI. V was cut by 8 bases and J by 7 bases, with 9 bases left in between. The chain recombines TRBV2 with TRBJ2-7, with D perhaps assigned TRBD1 or TRBD2 (5 bases each). The sample here was whole blood, taken in connection with sensitization to the hapten diphenylcyclopropenone (DPC). This TCR was recovered from a woman between 45 and 60 years old with alopecia areata. Some clones in this sample may be carry-over from other donors' samples. The CDR3 DNA follows: TGTGCCAGCCAGGGAGCTGAGCAGTACTTC. Translating gives CASQGAEQYF.